A selection of T cell receptor beta chains follows, all from one sample in a study of blood T cell repertoires in COVID-19. Generated by immunoSEQ multiplex PCR, the TCRdb table keeps only in-frame clones and is missing some. The table records just over 350,000 clones, roughly 87% of them present only once. Specimen: PBMCs or T cells enriched from blood (not recorded which). These receptors originate from a woman younger than 45 who had recovered from COVID-19. CDR3s include the opening cysteine and the closing phenylalanine or tryptophan. D genes are given only for firm matches. Size tells how often a clone was seen (once, few, many) or the class of an expanded clone, and some rows leave it out.

v_call	j_call	clone_size	d_call	cdr3_aa	cdr3_nt
TRBV12-3/TRBV12-4	TRBJ1-3	.	.	CASSHKAGNTIYF	TGTGCCAGCAGTCATAAAGCAGGAAACACCATATATTTT
TRBV7-2	TRBJ2-3	.	.	CASSLERFVDTQYF	TGTGCCAGCAGCTTAGAGCGTTTCGTTGATACGCAGTATTTT
TRBV7-2	TRBJ1-5	few	.	CASSLRGNQPQHF	TGTGCCAGCAGCTTACGGGGTAATCAGCCCCAGCATTTT
TRBV5-1	TRBJ2-7	.	TRBD1	CASRVEQGGEQYF	TGCGCCAGCAGAGTAGAACAGGGGGGCGAGCAGTACTTC
TRBV19	TRBJ2-1	.	.	CASSIREGGKGNEQFF	TGTGCCAGTAGTATAAGAGAGGGGGGGAAGGGGAATGAGCAGTTCTTC
TRBV27	TRBJ1-1	.	TRBD1	CATGTAMNTEAFF	TGTGCCACCGGGACAGCCATGAACACTGAAGCTTTCTTT
TRBV18	TRBJ2-7	.	TRBD2	CASSPPASGSYEQYF	TGTGCCAGCTCACCACCGGCTAGCGGGAGTTACGAGCAGTACTTC
TRBV27	TRBJ1-2	.	TRBD1	CASSFSKTGNYGYTF	TGTGCCAGCAGTTTCTCAAAGACAGGGAACTATGGCTACACCTTC
TRBV11-2	TRBJ1-2	.	.	CASSLDNSFYYGYTF	TGTGCCAGCAGCTTAGACAACAGTTTTTACTATGGCTACACCTTC
TRBV28	TRBJ2-7	.	TRBD2	CASDGGTSKDYEQYF	TGTGCCAGCGATGGGGGGACTAGCAAGGACTACGAGCAGTACTTC
TRBV12-3/TRBV12-4	TRBJ2-3	.	.	CASSLPPRDTQYF	TGTGCCAGCAGTTTACCCCCCCGAGATACGCAGTATTTT
TRBV7-9	TRBJ2-3	.	TRBD1	CASSRTGGTDTQYF	TGTGCCAGCAGCCGGACAGGGGGCACAGATACGCAGTATTTT
TRBV6-2/TRBV6-3	TRBJ2-5	few	TRBD2	CASSLAGDRETQYF	TGTGCCAGCAGTTTGGCGGGAGATCGAGAGACCCAGTACTTC
TRBV5-1	TRBJ2-5	.	TRBD1	CASSRDREAETQYF	TGCGCCAGCAGCCGGGACAGGGAAGCGGAGACCCAGTACTTC
TRBV14	TRBJ1-1	.	.	CASRIARLNTEAFF	TGTGCCAGCAGGATCGCCAGGCTGAACACTGAAGCTTTCTTT
TRBV27	TRBJ1-5	once	TRBD1	CASSITGASNQPQHF	TGTGCCAGCTCGATCACAGGGGCCAGCAATCAGCCCCAGCATTTT
TRBV7-6	TRBJ2-7	.	TRBD1	CASSVAGGIAYEQYF	TGTGCCAGCAGCGTTGCAGGGGGCATCGCCTACGAGCAGTACTTC
TRBV7-2	TRBJ1-1	.	TRBD1	CASSRRDRLPNTEAFF	TGTGCCAGCAGTCGCCGGGACAGACTTCCGAACACTGAAGCTTTCTTT
TRBV2	TRBJ1-1	.	.	CASNEGLGGEAFF	TGTGCCAGCAATGAGGGACTGGGGGGTGAAGCTTTCTTT
TRBV13	TRBJ1-2	.	.	CASSPNPGRGGGYTF	TGTGCCAGCAGCCCTAACCCCGGGCGGGGAGGAGGCTACACCTTC
TRBV18	TRBJ2-7	.	.	CASSPTGGSEQYF	TGTGCCAGCTCACCTACGGGGGGCAGCGAGCAGTACTTC
TRBV19	TRBJ2-2	.	.	CASSIGQPTGELFF	TGTGCCAGTAGTATAGGACAGCCCACCGGGGAGCTGTTTTTT
TRBV5-5	TRBJ1-6	.	.	CASSSRSYNSPLHF	TGTGCCAGCAGCAGCCGCTCCTATAATTCACCCCTCCACTTT
TRBV19	TRBJ2-7	.	TRBD1	CASSPDRVYEQYF	TGTGCCAGTAGCCCTGACAGGGTCTACGAGCAGTACTTC
TRBV5-1	TRBJ1-4	.	.	CASSLGGQGATNEKLFF	TGCGCCAGCAGCTTGGGTGGCCAGGGCGCAACTAATGAAAAACTGTTTTTT
TRBV29-1	TRBJ1-1	once	.	CSVVLSGGTEAFF	TGCAGCGTTGTTCTTTCTGGGGGGACTGAAGCTTTCTTT
TRBV10-2	TRBJ2-2	.	TRBD2	CASSSSGGPSSGELFF	TGCGCCAGCAGTTCTAGCGGGGGCCCCTCCAGCGGGGAGCTGTTTTTT
TRBV6-5	TRBJ2-5	.	TRBD2	CASSYSASGAKTQYF	TGTGCCAGCAGTTACTCGGCTAGCGGGGCGAAGACCCAGTACTTC
TRBV7-9	TRBJ2-7	.	.	CASSESYYEQYF	TGTGCCAGCAGCGAGTCGTACTACGAGCAGTACTTC
TRBV18	TRBJ1-1	.	.	CASSPLAPNTEAFF	TGTGCCAGCTCACCTTTGGCACCGAACACTGAAGCTTTCTTT